The next 7 T cell receptor beta chains were all read from a single sample in a study of identifying expanded T cells in peripheral blood. Using immunoSEQ multiplex PCR, the repertoire was profiled, and TCRdb retains in-frame clones only, with some absent. Of 60,000 or so clones in the sample, approximately 80% were seen once. Sequenced sample: blood. The source of these receptors is a person aged 18 to 75 in good health.

This chain uses TRBV5-4 with TRBJ2-1; 12 bases are shared with TRBD2. The germline CDR1 and CDR2 sequences are SGHNT and YYREEE (reference sequence). V lost 0 bases to trimming and J lost 7 bases; unmatched junction nucleotides: 2. The CDR3 is 15 amino acids. This CDR3 is CASSLDLAGGNEQFF. The CDR3 DNA sequence: TGTGCCAGCAGCTTGGACCTAGCGGGAGGGAATGAGCAGTTCTTC. Full variable domain (missing parts from reference TRBV5-4 and TRBJ2-1): ETGVTQSPTHLIKTRGQQVTLRCSSQSGHNTVSWYQQALGQGPQFIFQYYREEENGRGNFPPRFSGLQFPNYSSELNVNALELDDSALYLCASSLDLAGGNEQFFGPGTRLTVL.

Only one count was recorded for this clone. The chain uses TRBV6-5 and TRBJ1-3, with 7 bases fitting TRBD1. The V segment lost 5 bases and the J segment 4 bases; nucleotides outside the gene matches: 5. CDR3 size: 14 residues. Germline assignment: CDR1 MNHEY and CDR2 SVGAGI. CDR3 DNA sequence: TGTGCCAGCAGTACTACAGGGGCAGGAAACACCATATATTTT. This sequence encodes CASSTTGAGNTIYF.

This clone was seen a few times. The chain employs TRBV6-1 and TRBJ2-7; D ambiguous. Germline loops: CDR1 MNHNS, CDR2 SASEGT. The CDR3 covers 10 residues. Deletions cut 3 bases from V and 5 bases from J, with 2 bases between. DNA of the CDR3: TGTGCCAGCAGTGATAACGAGCAGTACTTC. Translated, it gives CASSDNEQYF.

Within the sample, this clone is medium-sized (0.01 to 0.1%). The chain links TRBV27 to TRBJ1-2, with 7 bases fitting TRBD1. V lost 0 bases, J lost 5 bases, and 3 bases stayed unmatched. The germline gives CDR1 MNHEY, CDR2 SMNVEV (reference sequence). CDR3 length: 14 amino acids. The CDR3, as DNA: TGTGCCAGCAGTTTATCCACAGGGGAGTATGGCTACACCTTC. Residues: CASSLSTGEYGYTF.

The V gene is TRBV9, the J gene TRBJ1-1, with D unresolved. The ends were cut back, 0 bases at V and 6 bases at J, with 9 bases in the middle. CDR1 and CDR2 (germline): SGDLS, YYNGEE. This CDR3 has 13 residues. The CDR3 spells CASSVVLSSEAFF. In nucleotides, the CDR3 is TGTGCCAGCAGCGTAGTACTGTCGTCTGAAGCTTTCTTT.

The chain employs TRBV7-2 and TRBJ2-2, with a possible D match to TRBD2 (6 bases). The germline gives CDR1 SGHTA, CDR2 FQGNSA. The V end was cut by 3 bases, the J end by 2 bases, with 10 bases between. There are 15 residues in the CDR3. The CDR3 spells CASSLGLVNTGELFF. The CDR3 bases are TGTGCCAGCAGCTTGGGACTCGTTAACACCGGGGAGCTGTTTTTT.

The chain couples TRBV29-1 to TRBJ2-1; 9 positions match TRBD2. The germline V gene encodes CDR1 SQVTM and CDR2 ANQGSEA. V was pared by 2 bases and J by 8 bases, with 16 bases of the junction left unmatched. The CDR3 contains 17 residues. The CDR3 DNA follows: TGCAGCGTTGAAAAGATTCGAATTAGCGGGAGTAGGTATGAGCAGTTCTTC. Its protein product is CSVEKIRISGSRYEQFF.